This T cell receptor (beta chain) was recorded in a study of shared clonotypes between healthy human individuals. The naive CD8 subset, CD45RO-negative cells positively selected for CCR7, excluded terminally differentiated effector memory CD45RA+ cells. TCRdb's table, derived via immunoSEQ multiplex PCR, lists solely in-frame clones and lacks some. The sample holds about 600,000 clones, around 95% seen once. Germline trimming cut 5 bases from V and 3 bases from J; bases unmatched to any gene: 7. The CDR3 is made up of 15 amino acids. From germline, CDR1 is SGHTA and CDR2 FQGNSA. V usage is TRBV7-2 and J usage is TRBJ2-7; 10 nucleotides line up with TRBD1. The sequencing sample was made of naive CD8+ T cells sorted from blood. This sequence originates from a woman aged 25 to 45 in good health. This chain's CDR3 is CASSRSWDRGYEQYF. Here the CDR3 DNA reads TGTGCCAGCAGCCGCAGCTGGGACAGGGGCTACGAGCAGTACTTC.